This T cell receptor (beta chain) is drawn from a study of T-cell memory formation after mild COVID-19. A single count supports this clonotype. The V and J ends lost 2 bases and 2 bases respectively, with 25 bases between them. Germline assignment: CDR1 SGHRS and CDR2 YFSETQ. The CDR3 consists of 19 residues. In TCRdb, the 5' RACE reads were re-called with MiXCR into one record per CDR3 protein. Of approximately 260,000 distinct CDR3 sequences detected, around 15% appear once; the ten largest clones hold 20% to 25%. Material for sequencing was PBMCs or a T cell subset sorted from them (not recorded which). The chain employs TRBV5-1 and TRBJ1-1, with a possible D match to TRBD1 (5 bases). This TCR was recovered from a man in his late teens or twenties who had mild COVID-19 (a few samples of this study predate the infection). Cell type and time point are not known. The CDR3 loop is CASSFPRDPGSGSNTEAFF. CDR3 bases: TGCGCCAGCAGCTTCCCGCGGGACCCAGGGTCGGGTTCCAACACTGAAGCTTTCTTT.